This paragraph covers one T cell receptor beta chain sequence. This specimen comes from a study of blood T cell repertoires in COVID-19. Study information: Samples came from the United States, Italy and Spain, spanning acute and convalescent COVID-19. From T cells, B-cell-depleted T cells, or PBMCs came the material, which was cDNA or gDNA.

The authors' processing: Estimated nucleated cell counts came from reference gene primer amplification. Measured with immunoSEQ multiplex PCR; TCRdb has only the in-frame clones, and not every one. The DNA gave D and trimming, while V, J and clone size come from that table. The sample lists about 130,000 clones; more than 75% were seen once. Germline V gene data show CDR1 as SNHLY and CDR2 as FYNNEI. The CDR3 runs to 17 residues. The ends lost 6 bases at V and 2 bases at J; junction bases unmatched: 13. Seattle researchers signed up patients amid active infection and tracked them longitudinally. The sequencing sample was made of peripheral blood. The source is a woman in her seventies with COVID-19, enrolled during active disease. The chain uses TRBV2 and TRBJ1-5; 7 bases fit TRBD1. CDR3 sequence: CASRKEGAGGRNQPQHF. CDR3 bases: TGTGCCAGCAGAAAAGAGGGAGCAGGGGGTCGCAATCAGCCCCAGCATTTT.